The 3 T cell receptor beta chains below were found in one sample sequenced in a study of CD8 T cells in ankylosing spondylitis. TCRdb reanalysed the 5' RACE reads using MiXCR and keeps one entry per CDR3 protein. Among roughly 250,000 distinct CDR3 sequences listed, approximately 10% were seen once. Sequencing input: blood, either unsorted or a sorted T cell fraction (not recorded which). The source of these receptors is a male donor with ankylosing spondylitis or in good health (not recorded which).

This clonotype was recorded many times. The V and J genes are TRBV7-9 and TRBJ2-3; D unclear. V lost 1 base and J 5 bases, leaving 7 bases between the germline ends. CDR1 and CDR2 (germline): SEHNR, FQNEAQ (reference sequence). The CDR3 length is 13 residues. DNA of the CDR3: TGTGCCAGCAGCTTAGAATCGGGAGATACGCAGTATTTT. It encodes CASSLESGDTQYF.

This clonotype was recorded a few times. V and J are TRBV5-1 and TRBJ2-3; TRBD2 matches at 13 bases. J lost 1 base, V lost 0 bases, and 2 bases had no gene match. The CDR3 contains 17 residues. CDR1 is SGHRS and CDR2 is YFSETQ in the germline V gene. The CDR3 DNA sequence: TGCGCCAGCAGCTTGGGCGGGACTAGCGGGGGCACAGATACGCAGTATTTT. Amino acid sequence: CASSLGGTSGGTDTQYF.

This clonotype was observed a handful of times. The chain employs TRBV18 and TRBJ1-1, with 9 nucleotides matching TRBD1. CDR1 and CDR2 from the germline V gene are KGHSH and LQKENI. J was trimmed by 4 bases and V by 7 bases; bases with no gene match: 7. The CDR3 has 14 amino acids. The CDR3 region has the DNA TGTGCCAGCTACCCCGGGACAGGGAGCACTGAAGCTTTCTTT. This encodes CASYPGTGSTEAFF. The variable domain in full, with the rest retrieved from reference TRBV18 and TRBJ1-1, is NAGVMQNPRHLVRRRGQEARLRCSPMKGHSHVYWYRQLPEEGLKFMVYLQKENIIDESGMPKERFSAEFPKEGPSILRIQQVVRGDSAAYFCASYPGTGSTEAFFGQGTRLTVV.